One and the same sample provided the 8 T cell receptor beta chains below, sequenced in a study of cytotoxic CD8 clonotypes in ibrutinib-treated CLL. Some clones are missing from TCRdb's copy, which holds only in-frame ones; the method was immunoSEQ multiplex PCR. This table holds some 310,000 clones, almost 80% found once. Sequenced here: PBMCs, sampled before ibrutinib treatment. The receptors come from a human donor with chronic lymphocytic leukemia.

CDR3 DNA sequence: TGTGCCAGCAGCTTCACCCTAGACAGAAGCCGTGGGGAGACCCAGTACTTC. Its protein product is CASSFTLDRSRGETQYF. The V and J genes are TRBV7-8 and TRBJ2-5, with D possibly TRBD1 on 5 matching bases. The V and J ends lost 3 bases and 5 bases respectively, with 22 bases between them. The V gene's germline CDR1 is SGHVS and CDR2 FQNEAQ. The CDR3 is 17 residues long.

The chain combines TRBV2 with TRBJ1-4; no clear D gene. Germline assignment: CDR1 SNHLY and CDR2 FYNNEI. This CDR3 has 15 residues. V lost 0 bases to trimming and J lost 3 bases, with 8 bases between them. The CDR3 loop is CASSEAGRPNEKLFF. CDR3 nucleotide sequence: TGTGCCAGCAGTGAAGCCGGGAGACCTAATGAAAAACTGTTTTTT.

The rearrangement uses TRBV5-1 and TRBJ2-5; D unclear. This CDR3 has 14 amino acids. The V gene lost 0 bases and the J gene lost 1 base, with 7 bases spanning the gap. Germline V lookup: CDR1 SGHRS, CDR2 YFSETQ. The CDR3 here is CASSLVASQETQYF. CDR3 nucleotides: TGCGCCAGCAGCTTGGTGGCATCCCAAGAGACCCAGTACTTC. Together with reference TRBV5-1 and TRBJ2-5, the CDR3 gives the full variable domain: KAGVTQTPRYLIKTRGQQVTLSCSPISGHRSVSWYQQTPGQGLQFLFEYFSETQRNKGNFPGRFSGRQFSNSRSEMNVSTLELGDSALYLCASSLVASQETQYFGPGTRLLVL.

In its sample, this clone was seen many times. The J gene is TRBJ2-7, the V gene TRBV27; 9 bases align to TRBD2. J was trimmed by 4 bases and V by 8 bases; bases with no gene match: 9. Per the germline V gene, CDR1 is MNHEY and CDR2 is SMNVEV (reference sequence). The CDR3 loop spans 14 amino acids. As DNA, the CDR3 is TGTGCCAGCCGGGTTAGCGGGAGAGAGTACGAGCAGTACTTC. Translated: CASRVSGREYEQYF.

This clone was detected a few times. The gene calls are TRBV7-2 and TRBJ2-5, with TRBD2 matching over 12 bases. CDR3 size: 16 residues. Germline V lookup: CDR1 SGHTA, CDR2 FQGNSA. J was trimmed by 2 bases and V by 2 bases; bases with no gene match: 3. CDR3 in amino acids: CASSLSLAGGQETQYF. The DNA of the CDR3 is TGTGCCAGCAGCTTAAGCCTAGCGGGAGGGCAAGAGACCCAGTACTTC.

The chain links TRBV30 to TRBJ2-7; TRBD1 matches 8 bases. This CDR3 spans 12 amino acids. From germline, CDR1 is GTSNPN and CDR2 SVGIG (reference sequence). Trimming removed 8 bases from V and 3 bases from J; junction bases left unmatched: 6. CDR3 residues: CAGQGSLYEQYF. The CDR3 coding sequence is TGTGCCGGACAGGGTTCTCTCTACGAGCAGTACTTC. Filled out from reference TRBV30 and TRBJ2-7, the complete variable domain reads SQTIHQWPATLVQPVGSPLSLECTVEGTSNPNLYWYRQAAGRGLQLLFYSVGIGQISSEVPQNLSASRPQDRQFILSSKKLLLSDSGFYLCAGQGSLYEQYFGPGTRLTVT.

This clone was recorded once. CDR3 amino acids: CASSTTGGYEQYF. In DNA, the CDR3 is TGTGCCAGCAGTACGACAGGGGGCTACGAGCAGTACTTC. The rearrangement joins TRBV6-5 to TRBJ2-7; 9 bases line up with TRBD1. Germline CDR1 and CDR2: MNHEY and SVGAGI. This CDR3 region has 13 residues. V lost 5 bases, J lost 3 bases, and 2 bases stayed unmatched.

As concerns this clone: Other DNA sequences from this sample encode an identical CDR3 as well. The chain combines TRBV19 with TRBJ1-4, with unresolved D. V lost 1 base, J lost 8 bases, and 2 bases lay in between. The CDR3 runs to 11 residues. Germline V gene data show CDR1 as LNHDA and CDR2 as SQIVND (reference sequence). For the CDR3, the DNA is TGTGCCAGTAGTATAGGCGAAAAACTGTTTTTT. Protein: CASSIGEKLFF.